This TCR beta chain comes out of a study of OX40 agonist ivuxolimab in advanced cancers. The CDR3 is made up of 16 amino acids. In germline, CDR1 is LNHDA, CDR2 SQIVND (reference sequence). Trimming removed 4 bases at V and 4 bases at J, with 14 bases between. Produced via immunoSEQ multiplex PCR; TCRdb's table is partial and in-frame only. This sample has 20,000 to 25,000 clones, with around 85% found just once. The input for sequencing was CD4+ or CD8+ T cells sorted from blood, taken in a trial of the OX40 agonist ivuxolimab. This receptor was obtained from an adult with an advanced solid tumor such as melanoma, head and neck, liver or kidney cancer. This rearrangement joins TRBV19 to TRBJ2-6, with D possibly TRBD2 on 7 matching bases. The CDR3 region has the DNA TGTGCCAGTAGTAGTGCGGGGGCGCCAGGGGCCAACGTCCTGACTTTC. It specifies CASSSAGAPGANVLTF.